A single sample is the source of the 14 T cell receptor beta chains below, sequenced in a study of blood T cell repertoires in COVID-19. Clones were read by immunoSEQ multiplex PCR, and TCRdb kept only the in-frame ones, dropping some. This table has fewer than 200,000 clones, 82% appearing once. Sequencing input: peripheral blood. These receptors all stem from a woman aged 55-69 years with COVID-19, enrolled during active disease.

The gene calls are TRBV7-2 and TRBJ1-2, with TRBD1 identical over 7 bases. This CDR3 has 14 residues. The germline V gene encodes CDR1 SGHTA and CDR2 FQGNSA. Losses at the gene ends were 5 bases for V and 4 bases for J; bases not matched to a gene: 7. In nucleotides, the CDR3 is TGTGCCAGCAGCCGCCGACAGGGCGGCTATGGCTACACCTTC. This translates into CASSRRQGGYGYTF. Full variable domain (outside the CDR3, taken from reference TRBV7-2 and TRBJ1-2): GAGVSQSPSNKVTEKGKDVELRCDPISGHTALYWYRQSLGQGLEFLIYFQGNSAPDKSGLPSDRFSAERTGGSVSTLTIQRTQQEDSAVYLCASSRRQGGYGYTFGSGTRLTVV.

This clone was counted between two and nine times. The rearrangement joins TRBV11-2 to TRBJ1-1; TRBD1 matches at 7 bases. Trimming took 5 bases from V and 4 from J; bases not matched to a gene: 7. Per the germline V gene, CDR1 is SGHAT and CDR2 is FQNNGV. The length of the CDR3 is 14 residues. CDR3 in amino acids: CASSPNRGVTEAFF. The DNA for the CDR3 is TGTGCCAGCAGCCCCAACAGGGGTGTCACTGAAGCTTTCTTT.

The CDR3 spells CASSLVGGSSTDTQYF. For the CDR3, the DNA is TGTGCCAGCAGCTTAGTGGGGGGGTCCAGCACAGATACGCAGTATTTT. The chain joins TRBV7-2 to TRBJ2-3; 7 bases are shared with TRBD2. Germline CDR1 reads SGHTA; CDR2 reads FQGNSA. CDR3 length equals 16 residues. V shed 1 base, J shed 0 bases, and the junction held 4 bases outside the gene matches.

This clone has just a few counts. The chain employs TRBV9 and TRBJ1-2; 8 nucleotides line up with TRBD1. The germline V gene encodes CDR1 SGDLS and CDR2 YYNGEE. V lost 4 bases, J lost 4 bases, and 9 bases stayed unmatched. The CDR3 sequence is 15 residues long. The chain's CDR3 is CASSSQGTGLYGYTF. CDR3 nucleotides: TGTGCCAGCAGCTCCCAAGGGACAGGACTCTATGGCTACACCTTC.

The V gene is TRBV6-6, the J gene TRBJ2-1; 7 nucleotides match TRBD1. Germline CDR1 reads MNHNY; CDR2 reads SVGAGI (reference sequence). The CDR3 totals 15 residues. With V trimmed by 5 bases and J by 0 bases, 4 bases remained unmatched. For the CDR3, the DNA is TGTGCCAGCAGTAGGGACAGTGGCTCCTACAATGAGCAGTTCTTC. This codes for CASSRDSGSYNEQFF.

On this clone: A much larger clone differs from this one at a single base, so this may be a read error. The chain has TRBV7-3 and TRBJ2-2, with 12 positions matching TRBD2. There are 17 residues in the CDR3. Germline V CDR1 and CDR2: SGHTA, FQGTGA. The CDR3 region has the DNA TGTGCCAGCAGTATGCTAGCGGGAGGGCGCGTCACCGAGGAGCTGTTTTTT. Translated, it gives CASSMLAGGRVTEELFF.

This clone was recorded a few times. This sequence joins TRBV7-6 and TRBJ2-2; 8 bases map to TRBD2. CDR1 is SGHVS and CDR2 is FNYEAQ in the germline V gene. V shed 5 bases and J 4 bases; nucleotides not matched to a gene: 12. This CDR3 contains 17 residues. CDR3 region: CASSRVGRGVSTGELFF. In DNA, the CDR3 is TGTGCCAGCAGCCGTGTAGGGCGGGGGGTCTCCACCGGGGAGCTGTTTTTT.

The chain employs TRBV21-1 and TRBJ2-1; TRBD1, as called in the table, went unchecked against the DNA. TRBV21-1 constitutes a pseudogene. The CDR3 is 18 residues long. The CDR3 nucleotides are TGTGCCAGCAGCAAAGTCTACCGGGACAGGGAAGGAGTGAATGAGCAGTTCTTC. This sequence encodes CASSKVYRDREGVNEQFF.

This clone was counted between two and nine times. This chain joins TRBV19 and TRBJ1-1; no reliable D call. With 3 bases removed from V and 3 bases from J, the gap between germline ends came to 8 bases. Germline V gives CDR1 LNHDA, CDR2 SQIVND (reference sequence). The CDR3 extends over 13 amino acids. Here the CDR3 reads CASSIDGDTEAFF. The CDR3, as DNA: TGTGCCAGTAGTATTGACGGGGACACTGAAGCTTTCTTT.

This chain uses TRBV3-1 (or the pseudogene TRBV3-2) with TRBJ1-1, with 7 bases that match TRBD1. The CDR3 has 16 residues. V shed 4 bases and J 3 bases; nucleotides not matched to a gene: 11. Germline-derived CDR1 and CDR2 are LGHDT and YNNKEL (reference sequence). The CDR3 bases are TGTGCCAGCAGCCCAAAAAGAGGAGGGGGCGACACTGAAGCTTTCTTT. It translates to CASSPKRGGGDTEAFF.

The rearrangement uses TRBV30 and TRBJ1-1; D gene uncertain. Germline CDR1 and CDR2: GTSNPN and SVGIG (reference sequence). V dropped 3 bases and J dropped 0 bases, with 8 bases sitting between them. The CDR3 sequence is 13 residues long. The CDR3 DNA follows: TGTGCCTGGAGGCGGGCAGTGAACACTGAAGCTTTCTTT. Translation gives CAWRRAVNTEAFF.

The rearrangement links TRBV11-2 to TRBJ2-1, with D perhaps TRBD2 (7 bases). CDR3 length: 13 residues. V was shortened by 3 bases and J by 15 bases, with 18 bases between the two germline ends. The germline CDR1 and CDR2 sequences are SGHAT and FQNNGV. The CDR3 loop is CASSLGRSGGTFF. CDR3 nucleotides: TGTGCCAGCAGCTTGGGCCGCTCGGGGGGCACGTTCTTC.

This rearrangement joins TRBV7-9 to TRBJ1-1, with D possibly being TRBD1 (5 bases). Germline values: CDR1 SEHNR, CDR2 FQNEAQ (reference sequence). The CDR3 has 12 amino acids. CDR3 bases: TGTGCTTCGGGCAGGGTGGGCACTGAAGCTTTCTTT. This gives the protein CASGRVGTEAFF.

The count of this clone is one. The V and J genes are TRBV6-5 and TRBJ1-1; TRBD1 matches 9 bases. This CDR3 has 13 amino acids. CDR1 is MNHEY, CDR2 SVGAGI, per germline. V lost 4 bases and J lost 11; bases outside the gene matches: 8. The CDR3 region is CASSFSGTGRAFF. The DNA of the CDR3 is TGTGCCAGCAGTTTTTCCGGGACAGGGAGGGCTTTCTTT.